The clone carrying this T cell receptor (beta chain) came up a few times. MiXCR, run by TCRdb on the 5' RACE reads, gives a single entry per CDR3 protein. The sample includes about 60,000 distinct CDR3 sequences, 16% of them seen just once. CDR3 length: 14 residues. V lost 3 bases, J lost 4 bases, and 10 bases lay in between. Looked up from germline, CDR1 is KGHDR and CDR2 is SFDVKD. The source of the sample is a study of T cells of healthy individuals. The sequence was collected from a human donor in good health. The chain links TRBV24-1 to TRBJ2-3; D unresolved. CDR3 bases: TGTGCCACCAGTGATAGGTCCCCTTCAGATACGCAGTATTTT. It codes for CATSDRSPSDTQYF.